This TCR beta chain was documented in a study of T cell clones after liver transplantation. Across the study: HCV positivity affected three of eight recipients; the rest lacked autoimmune or viral indications. The study's findings and limits: In 5 of 8 subjects, circulating graft-donor-reactive CD4 TCRbeta sequences fell significantly after transplant.

Germline CDR1 SQVTM, CDR2 ANQGSEA. Deletions cut 2 bases from V and 0 bases from J, with 7 bases between. The CDR3 loop spans 13 amino acids. To note about this clone: Its antigen is not identified.

This table comes from immunoSEQ multiplex PCR, and its TCRdb copy is limited to in-frame clones, with some not included. The data contain around 97,000 clones, roughly four fifths of them singletons. The sequence came from a human patient who received a liver transplant. The T cells may come from the graft donor. The chain links TRBV29-1 to TRBJ1-1, with a tentative D call TRBD1 (6 bases). Specimen: CD4+ T cells from blood, collected 47 months after liver transplant. The CDR3 region is CSVERTVNTEAFF. CDR3 DNA: TGCAGCGTTGAAAGGACAGTGAACACTGAAGCTTTCTTT.